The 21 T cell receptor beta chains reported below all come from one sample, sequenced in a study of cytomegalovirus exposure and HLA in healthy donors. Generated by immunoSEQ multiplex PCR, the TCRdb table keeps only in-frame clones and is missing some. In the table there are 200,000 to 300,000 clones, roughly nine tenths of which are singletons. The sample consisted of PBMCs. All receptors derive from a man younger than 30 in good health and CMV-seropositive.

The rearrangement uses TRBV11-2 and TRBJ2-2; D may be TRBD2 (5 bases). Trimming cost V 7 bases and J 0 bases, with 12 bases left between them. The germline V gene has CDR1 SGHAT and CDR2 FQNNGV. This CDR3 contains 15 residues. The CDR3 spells CASTLPGTNTGELFF. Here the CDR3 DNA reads TGTGCCAGCACCCTCCCCGGGACGAACACCGGGGAGCTGTTTTTT. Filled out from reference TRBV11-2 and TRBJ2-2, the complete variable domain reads EAGVAQSPRYKIIEKRQSVAFWCNPISGHATLYWYQQILGQGPKLLIQFQNNGVVDDSQLPKDRFSAERLKGVDSTLKIQPAKLEDSAVYLCASTLPGTNTGELFFGEGSRLTVL.

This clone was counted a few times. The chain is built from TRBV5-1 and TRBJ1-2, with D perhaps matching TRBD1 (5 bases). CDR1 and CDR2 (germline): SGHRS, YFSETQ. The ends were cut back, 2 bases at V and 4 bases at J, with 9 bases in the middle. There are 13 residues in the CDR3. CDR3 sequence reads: CASSFRQSYGYTF. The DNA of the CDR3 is TGCGCCAGCAGCTTCCGACAGAGCTATGGCTACACCTTC. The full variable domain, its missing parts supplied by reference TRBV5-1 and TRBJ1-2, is KAGVTQTPRYLIKTRGQQVTLSCSPISGHRSVSWYQQTPGQGLQFLFEYFSETQRNKGNFPGRFSGRQFSNSRSEMNVSTLELGDSALYLCASSFRQSYGYTFGSGTRLTVV.

The DNA of the CDR3 is TGTGCCAGCAGCCAAGAAAGGGGAACAGGGGGCTGGCACACTGAAGCTTTCTTT. Encoded protein: CASSQERGTGGWHTEAFF. The V gene is TRBV4-2, the J gene TRBJ1-1, with 9 bases that match TRBD1. V gave up 0 bases and J gave up 3 bases; unmatched junction bases: 11. The CDR3 is made up of 18 amino acids. In germline, CDR1 is LGHNA, CDR2 YNFKEQ.

In nucleotides, the CDR3 is TGTGCCAGCAGCTTAGTGGGTGTTGAGACCCAGTACTTC. As protein: CASSLVGVETQYF. The chain employs TRBV7-6 and TRBJ2-5; no clear D gene. The V end lost 1 base, the J end lost 5 bases, and 8 bases lay between the germline ends. The CDR3 is 13 residues long. CDR1 is SGHVS and CDR2 is FNYEAQ in the germline V gene.

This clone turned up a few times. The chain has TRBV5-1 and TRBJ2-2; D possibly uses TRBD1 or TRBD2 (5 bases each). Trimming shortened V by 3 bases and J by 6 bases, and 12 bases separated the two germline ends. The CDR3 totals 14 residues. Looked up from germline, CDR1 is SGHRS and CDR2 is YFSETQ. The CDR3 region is CASSSGPYPGELFF. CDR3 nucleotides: TGCGCCAGCAGCTCGGGACCTTACCCCGGGGAGCTGTTTTTT.

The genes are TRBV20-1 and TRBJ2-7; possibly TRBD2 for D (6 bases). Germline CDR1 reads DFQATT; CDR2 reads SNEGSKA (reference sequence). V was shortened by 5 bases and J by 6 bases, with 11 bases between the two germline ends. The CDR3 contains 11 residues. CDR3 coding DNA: TGCAGTGCTCACGCCGGGGGCGAGCAGTACTTC. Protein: CSAHAGGEQYF.

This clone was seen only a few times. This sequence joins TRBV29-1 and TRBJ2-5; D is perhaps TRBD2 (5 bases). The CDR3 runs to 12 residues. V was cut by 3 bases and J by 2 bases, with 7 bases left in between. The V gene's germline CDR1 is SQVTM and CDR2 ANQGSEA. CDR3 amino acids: CSVDPGQETQYF. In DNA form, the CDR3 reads TGCAGCGTTGACCCGGGGCAAGAGACCCAGTACTTC.

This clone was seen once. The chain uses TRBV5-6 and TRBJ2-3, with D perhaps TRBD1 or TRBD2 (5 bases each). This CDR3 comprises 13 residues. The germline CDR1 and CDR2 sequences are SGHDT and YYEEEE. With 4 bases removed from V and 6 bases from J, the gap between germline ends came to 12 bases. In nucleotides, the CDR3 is TGTGCCAGCAGCCCCGGGGCCCAGGATACGCAGTATTTT. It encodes CASSPGAQDTQYF.

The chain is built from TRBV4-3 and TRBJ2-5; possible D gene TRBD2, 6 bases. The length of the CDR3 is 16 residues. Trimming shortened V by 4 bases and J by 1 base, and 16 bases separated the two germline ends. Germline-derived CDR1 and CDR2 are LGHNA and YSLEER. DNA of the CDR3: TGCGCCAGCAGCCTAGCGGCCCCCGGCGGCCAAGAGACCCAGTACTTC. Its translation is CASSLAAPGGQETQYF.

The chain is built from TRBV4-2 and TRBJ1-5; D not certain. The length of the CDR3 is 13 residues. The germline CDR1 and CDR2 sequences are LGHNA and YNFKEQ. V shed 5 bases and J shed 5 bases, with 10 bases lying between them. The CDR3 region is CASSIQSHQPQHF. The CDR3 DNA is TGTGCCAGCAGCATACAGAGTCATCAGCCCCAGCATTTT.

DNA of the CDR3: TGTGCCTGGAGTGTACGGGGCGTGGGTCTCGGCTACACCTTC. Its translation: CAWSVRGVGLGYTF. The chain carries TRBV30 and TRBJ1-2; tentatively, D is TRBD1 (5 bases). Germline CDR1 is GTSNPN and CDR2 is SVGIG (reference sequence). The CDR3 sequence is 14 residues long. The V and J ends lost 0 bases and 8 bases respectively, with 16 bases between them.

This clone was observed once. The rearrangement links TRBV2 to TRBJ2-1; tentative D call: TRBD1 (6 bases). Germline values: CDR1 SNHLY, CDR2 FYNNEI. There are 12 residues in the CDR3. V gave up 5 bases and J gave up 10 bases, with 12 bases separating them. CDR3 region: CASSRTDREQFF. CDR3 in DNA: TGTGCCAGCAGTCGGACCGACAGGGAGCAGTTCTTC.

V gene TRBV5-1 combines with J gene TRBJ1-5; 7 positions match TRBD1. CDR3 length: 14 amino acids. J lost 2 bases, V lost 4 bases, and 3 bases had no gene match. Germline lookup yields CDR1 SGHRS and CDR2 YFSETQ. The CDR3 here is CASSAGTGNQPQHF. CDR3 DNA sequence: TGCGCCAGCAGCGCGGGGACAGGCAATCAGCCCCAGCATTTT.

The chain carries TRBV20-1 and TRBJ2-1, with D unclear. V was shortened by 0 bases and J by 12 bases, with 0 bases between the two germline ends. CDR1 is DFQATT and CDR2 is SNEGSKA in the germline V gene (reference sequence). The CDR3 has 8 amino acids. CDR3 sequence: CSAREQFF. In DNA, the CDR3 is TGCAGTGCTAGAGAGCAGTTCTTC.

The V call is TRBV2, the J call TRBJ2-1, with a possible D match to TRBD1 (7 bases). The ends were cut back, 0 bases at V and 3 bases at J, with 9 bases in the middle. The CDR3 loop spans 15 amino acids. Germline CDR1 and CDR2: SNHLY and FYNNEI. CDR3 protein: CASSEARGVYNEQFF. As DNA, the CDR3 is TGTGCCAGCAGTGAAGCCAGGGGGGTCTACAATGAGCAGTTCTTC.

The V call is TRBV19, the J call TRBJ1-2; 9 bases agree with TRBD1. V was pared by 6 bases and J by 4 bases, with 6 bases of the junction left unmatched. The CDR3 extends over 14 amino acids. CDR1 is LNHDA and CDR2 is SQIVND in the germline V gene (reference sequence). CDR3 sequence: CASSLQGAGYGYTF. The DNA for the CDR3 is TGTGCCAGTAGCCTACAGGGGGCGGGCTATGGCTACACCTTC. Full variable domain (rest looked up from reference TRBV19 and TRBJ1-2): DGGITQSPKYLFRKEGQNVTLSCEQNLNHDAMYWYRQDPGQGLRLIYYSQIVNDFQKGDIAEGYSVSREKKESFPLTVTSAQKNPTAFYLCASSLQGAGYGYTFGSGTRLTVV.

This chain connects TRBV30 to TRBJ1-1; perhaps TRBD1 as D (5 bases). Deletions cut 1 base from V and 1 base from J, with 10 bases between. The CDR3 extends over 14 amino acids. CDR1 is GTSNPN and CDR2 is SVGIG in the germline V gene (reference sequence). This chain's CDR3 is CAWSGGLGNTEAFF. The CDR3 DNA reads TGTGCCTGGAGTGGGGGCTTAGGGAACACTGAAGCTTTCTTT.

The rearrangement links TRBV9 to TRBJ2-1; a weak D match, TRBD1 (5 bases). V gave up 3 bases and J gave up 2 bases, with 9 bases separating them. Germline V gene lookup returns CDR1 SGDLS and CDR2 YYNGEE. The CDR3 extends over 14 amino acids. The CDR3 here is CASSARGAYNEQFF. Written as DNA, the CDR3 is TGTGCCAGCAGCGCTAGGGGTGCCTACAATGAGCAGTTCTTC. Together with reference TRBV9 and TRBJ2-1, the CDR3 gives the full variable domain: DSGVTQTPKHLITATGQRVTLRCSPRSGDLSVYWYQQSLDQGLQFLIQYYNGEERAKGNILERFSAQQFPDLHSELNLSSLELGDSALYFCASSARGAYNEQFFGPGTRLTVL.

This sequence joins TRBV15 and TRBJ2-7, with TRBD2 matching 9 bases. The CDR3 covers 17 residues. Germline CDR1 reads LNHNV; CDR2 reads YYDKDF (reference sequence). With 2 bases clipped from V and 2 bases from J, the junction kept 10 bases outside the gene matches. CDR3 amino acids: CATSRLPLTSGAYEQYF. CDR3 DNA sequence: TGTGCCACCAGCAGACTACCGTTGACTAGCGGAGCCTACGAGCAGTACTTC.

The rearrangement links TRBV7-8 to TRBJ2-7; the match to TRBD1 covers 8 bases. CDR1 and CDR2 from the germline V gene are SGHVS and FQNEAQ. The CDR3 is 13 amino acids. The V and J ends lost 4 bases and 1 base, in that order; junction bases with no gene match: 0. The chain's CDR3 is CASSWTGSYEQYF. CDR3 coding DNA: TGTGCCAGCAGCTGGACAGGGTCCTACGAGCAGTACTTC.

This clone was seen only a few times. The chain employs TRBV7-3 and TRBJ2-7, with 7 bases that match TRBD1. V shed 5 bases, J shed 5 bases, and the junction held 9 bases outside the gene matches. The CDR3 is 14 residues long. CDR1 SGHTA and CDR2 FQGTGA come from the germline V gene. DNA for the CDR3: TGTGCCAGCAGCCTTACAGGGGTGCTGGACGAGCAGTACTTC. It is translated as CASSLTGVLDEQYF.